The 8 T cell receptor beta chains given below trace back to one sample, sequenced in a study of T cell responses to AZD1222 COVID-19 vaccine. Assay used: immunoSEQ multiplex PCR; TCRdb lists only in-frame clones, some missing. The sample records over 95,000 clones, approximately 90% being singletons. Sequencing used peripheral blood, obtained on day 0 of AZD1222 vaccination. The receptors derive from an adult in good health.

The J gene is TRBJ2-7, the V gene TRBV9; a possible D gene is TRBD1 (6 bases). With 4 bases removed from V and 0 bases from J, the gap between germline ends came to 14 bases. Germline CDR1 is SGDLS and CDR2 is YYNGEE. CDR3 length: 15 residues. CDR3 sequence reads: CASSPLGGSSYEQYF. Written as DNA, the CDR3 is TGTGCCAGCAGCCCACTAGGGGGAAGCTCCTACGAGCAGTACTTC.

The V and J genes are TRBV7-3 and TRBJ2-6; D remains unclear. Germline lookup yields CDR1 SGHTA and CDR2 FQGTGA. V lost 5 bases and J lost 2, with 7 bases in between. The CDR3 is 14 residues long. As DNA, the CDR3 is TGTGCCAGCAGCCCCTCCCCTGGGGCCAACGTCCTGACTTTC. Translation gives CASSPSPGANVLTF. Full variable domain (rest looked up from reference TRBV7-3 and TRBJ2-6): GAGVSQTPSNKVTEKGKYVELRCDPISGHTALYWYRQSLGQGPEFLIYFQGTGAADDSGLPNDRFFAVRPEGSVSTLKIQRTERGDSAVYLCASSPSPGANVLTFGAGSRLTVL.

Only one count was recorded for this clone. This chain links TRBV4-2 with TRBJ1-4, with D perhaps TRBD1 (6 bases). V dropped 0 bases and J dropped 7 bases, with 15 bases sitting between them. CDR1 and CDR2 from the germline V gene are LGHNA and YNFKEQ. This CDR3 region has 16 residues. The CDR3 protein is CASSQDLLGGSEKLFF. The CDR3 nucleotides are TGTGCCAGCAGCCAAGATTTATTAGGGGGAAGTGAAAAACTGTTTTTT.

J is TRBJ2-2 and V is TRBV4-3; no clear D. V was pared by 0 bases and J by 2 bases, with 7 bases between. This CDR3 comprises 15 residues. Germline V CDR1 and CDR2: LGHNA, YSLEER. CDR3 residues: CASSQDRLNTGELFF. The CDR3 nucleotides read TGCGCCAGCAGCCAAGATCGTTTAAACACCGGGGAGCTGTTTTTT.

This clone was picked up one time. This chain connects TRBV5-1 to TRBJ2-3; weak D call: TRBD2 (6 bases). With 0 bases removed from V and 1 base from J, the gap between germline ends came to 9 bases. Germline CDR1 is SGHRS and CDR2 is YFSETQ. CDR3 size: 15 residues. CDR3 residues: CASSLAPSGTDTQYF. As DNA, the CDR3 is TGCGCCAGCAGCTTGGCTCCTAGCGGCACAGATACGCAGTATTTT.

The chain carries TRBV12-5 and TRBJ2-7; the D gene is possibly TRBD2 (6 bases). The CDR3 is 13 residues long. Trimming left V 6 bases short and J 5 bases short, with 14 bases between. Per germline, CDR1 LGHNT and CDR2 FRNRAP. Here the CDR3 reads CASGRLGNNEQYF. In DNA form, the CDR3 reads TGTGCTAGTGGGCGACTAGGGAATAACGAGCAGTACTTC.

The V gene is TRBV14, the J gene TRBJ2-7; D ambiguous. V lost 0 bases, J lost 0 bases, and 9 bases lay in between. CDR1 and CDR2 from the germline V gene are SGHDN and FVKESK. CDR3 length equals 15 residues. The CDR3 is CASSQESIRSYEQYF. The CDR3 DNA sequence: TGTGCCAGCAGCCAAGAGAGTATCCGCTCCTACGAGCAGTACTTC.

The J gene is TRBJ1-4, the V gene TRBV3-1 (or the pseudogene TRBV3-2); D is unresolved. From germline, CDR1 is LGHDT and CDR2 YNNKEL (reference sequence). The V end lost 0 bases, the J end lost 8 bases, and 19 bases lay between the germline ends. This CDR3 has 17 amino acids. The CDR3 reads CASSQDTPSPLREKLFF. CDR3 nucleotides: TGTGCCAGCAGCCAAGATACCCCCAGTCCCCTTAGGGAAAAACTGTTTTTT.